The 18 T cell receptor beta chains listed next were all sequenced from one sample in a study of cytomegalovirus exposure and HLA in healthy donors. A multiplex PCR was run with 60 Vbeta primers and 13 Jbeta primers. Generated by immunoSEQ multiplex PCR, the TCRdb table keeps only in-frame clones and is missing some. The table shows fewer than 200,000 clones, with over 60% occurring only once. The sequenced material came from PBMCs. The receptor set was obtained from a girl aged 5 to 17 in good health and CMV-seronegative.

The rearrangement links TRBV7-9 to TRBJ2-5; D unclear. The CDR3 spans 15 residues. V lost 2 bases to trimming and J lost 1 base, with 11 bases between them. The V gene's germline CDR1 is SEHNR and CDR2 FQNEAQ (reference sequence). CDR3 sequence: CASSLIIQVQETQYF. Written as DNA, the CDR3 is TGTGCCAGCAGCTTAATTATCCAGGTCCAAGAGACCCAGTACTTC.

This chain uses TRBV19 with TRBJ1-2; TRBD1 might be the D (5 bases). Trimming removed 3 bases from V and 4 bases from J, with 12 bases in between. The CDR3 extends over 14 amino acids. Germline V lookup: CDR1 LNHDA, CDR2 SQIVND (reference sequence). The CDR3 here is CASSMQGSGYGYTF. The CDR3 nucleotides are TGTGCCAGTAGTATGCAGGGTTCAGGCTATGGCTACACCTTC.

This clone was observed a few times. CDR3 bases: TGTGCCAGCAGCCTCAGGGATACGCAGTATTTT. Its translation is CASSLRDTQYF. This chain links TRBV5-6 with TRBJ2-3; D is undetermined. Trimming removed 4 bases from V and 6 bases from J, with 6 bases in between. The length of the CDR3 is 11 residues. CDR1 is SGHDT, CDR2 YYEEEE, per germline.

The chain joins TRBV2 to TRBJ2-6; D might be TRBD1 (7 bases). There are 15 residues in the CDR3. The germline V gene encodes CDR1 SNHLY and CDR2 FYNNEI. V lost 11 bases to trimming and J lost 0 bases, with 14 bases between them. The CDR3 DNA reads TGTGCCTGCGGGACAGTGGTCTCTGGGGCCAACGTCCTGACTTTC. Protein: CACGTVVSGANVLTF.

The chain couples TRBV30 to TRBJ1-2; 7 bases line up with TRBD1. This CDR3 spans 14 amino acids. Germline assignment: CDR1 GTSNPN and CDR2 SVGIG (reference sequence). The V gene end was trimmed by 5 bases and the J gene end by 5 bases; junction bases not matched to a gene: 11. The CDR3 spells CAWRIMGQNYGYTF. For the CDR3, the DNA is TGTGCCTGGCGTATAATGGGACAGAATTATGGCTACACCTTC.

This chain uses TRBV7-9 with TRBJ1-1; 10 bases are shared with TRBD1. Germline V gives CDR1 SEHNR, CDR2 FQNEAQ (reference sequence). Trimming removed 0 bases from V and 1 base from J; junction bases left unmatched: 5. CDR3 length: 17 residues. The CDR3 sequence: CASSLAKRDRGNTEAFF. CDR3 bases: TGTGCCAGCAGCTTAGCGAAACGGGACAGGGGGAACACTGAAGCTTTCTTT.

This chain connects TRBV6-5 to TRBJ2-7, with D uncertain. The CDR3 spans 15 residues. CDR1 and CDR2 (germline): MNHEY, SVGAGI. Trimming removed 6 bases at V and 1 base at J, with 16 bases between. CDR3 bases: TGTGCCAGCAGGGGTTTGACCGGGTTATCCTACGAGCAGTACTTC. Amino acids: CASRGLTGLSYEQYF.

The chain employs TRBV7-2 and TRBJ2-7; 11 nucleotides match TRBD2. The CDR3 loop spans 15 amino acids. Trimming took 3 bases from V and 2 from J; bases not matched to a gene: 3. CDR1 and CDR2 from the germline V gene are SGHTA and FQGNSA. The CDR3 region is CASSFGLAGTYEQYF. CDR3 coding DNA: TGTGCCAGCAGCTTCGGACTAGCGGGTACCTACGAGCAGTACTTC.

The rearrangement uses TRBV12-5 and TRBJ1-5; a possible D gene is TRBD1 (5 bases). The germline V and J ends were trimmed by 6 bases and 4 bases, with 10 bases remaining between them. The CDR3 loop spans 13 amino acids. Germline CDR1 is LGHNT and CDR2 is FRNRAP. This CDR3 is CASGTEINQPQHF. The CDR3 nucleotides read TGTGCTAGTGGGACAGAGATTAATCAGCCCCAGCATTTT.

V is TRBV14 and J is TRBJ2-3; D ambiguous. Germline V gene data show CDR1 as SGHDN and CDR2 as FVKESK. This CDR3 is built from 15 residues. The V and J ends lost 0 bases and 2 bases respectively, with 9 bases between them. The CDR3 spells CASSQDSFITDTQYF. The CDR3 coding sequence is TGTGCCAGCAGCCAAGACTCTTTTATCACAGATACGCAGTATTTT.

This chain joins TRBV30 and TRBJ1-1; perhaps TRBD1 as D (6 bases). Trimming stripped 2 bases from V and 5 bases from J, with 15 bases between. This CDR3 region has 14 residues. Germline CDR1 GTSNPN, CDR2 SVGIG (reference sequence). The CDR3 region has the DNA TGTGCCTGGAGTCTGGGGGCAATCTCGACTGAAGCTTTCTTT. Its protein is CAWSLGAISTEAFF.

In nucleotides, the CDR3 is TGTGCTAGTGGTTCCGGGGAGGGGTGGTACGAGCAGTACTTC. This encodes CASGSGEGWYEQYF. This sequence joins TRBV12-5 and TRBJ2-7, with 7 bases that match TRBD2. Germline-derived CDR1 and CDR2 are LGHNT and FRNRAP. The CDR3 has 14 residues. V was pared by 4 bases and J by 4 bases, with 7 bases of the junction left unmatched.

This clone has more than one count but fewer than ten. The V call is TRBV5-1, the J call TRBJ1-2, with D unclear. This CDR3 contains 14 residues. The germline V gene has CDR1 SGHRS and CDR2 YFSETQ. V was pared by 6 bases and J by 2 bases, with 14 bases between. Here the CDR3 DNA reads TGCGCCAGCACCAATAGCGGCTCCAACTATGGCTACACCTTC. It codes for CASTNSGSNYGYTF.

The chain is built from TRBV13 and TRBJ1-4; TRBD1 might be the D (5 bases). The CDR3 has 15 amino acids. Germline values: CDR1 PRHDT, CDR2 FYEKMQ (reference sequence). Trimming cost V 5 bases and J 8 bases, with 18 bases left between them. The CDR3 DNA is TGTGCCAGCAGCCCGGATGGGGGGATGGGGGAAAAACTGTTTTTT. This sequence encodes CASSPDGGMGEKLFF. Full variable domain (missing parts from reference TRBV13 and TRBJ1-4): AAGVIQSPRHLIKEKRETATLKCYPIPRHDTVYWYQQGPGQDPQFLISFYEKMQSDKGSIPDRFSAQQFSDYHSELNMSSLELGDSALYFCASSPDGGMGEKLFFGSGTQLSVL.

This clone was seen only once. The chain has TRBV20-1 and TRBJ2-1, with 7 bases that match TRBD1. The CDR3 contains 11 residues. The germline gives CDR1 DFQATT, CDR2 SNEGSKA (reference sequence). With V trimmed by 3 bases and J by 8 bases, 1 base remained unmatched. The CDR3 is CSASRGHEQFF. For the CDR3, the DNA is TGCAGTGCTAGTAGGGGGCATGAGCAGTTCTTC.

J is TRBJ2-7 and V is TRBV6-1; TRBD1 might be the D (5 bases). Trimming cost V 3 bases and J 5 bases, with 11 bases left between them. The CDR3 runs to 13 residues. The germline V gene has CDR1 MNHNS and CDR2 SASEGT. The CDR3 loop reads CASSDRGWNEQYF. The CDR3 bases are TGTGCCAGCAGTGATAGGGGCTGGAACGAGCAGTACTTC.

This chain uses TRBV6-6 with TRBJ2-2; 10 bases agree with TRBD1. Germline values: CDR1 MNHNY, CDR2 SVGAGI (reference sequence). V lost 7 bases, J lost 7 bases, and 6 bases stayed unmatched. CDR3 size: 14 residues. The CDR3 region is CASNSGQGIGELFF. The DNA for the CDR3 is TGTGCCAGCAACTCGGGACAGGGGATCGGGGAGCTGTTTTTT.

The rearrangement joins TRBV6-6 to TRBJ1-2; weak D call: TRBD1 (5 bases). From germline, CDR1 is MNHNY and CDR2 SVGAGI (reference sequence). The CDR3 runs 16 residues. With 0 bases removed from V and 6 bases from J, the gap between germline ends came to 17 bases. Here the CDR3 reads CASSYSPSGGMDGYTF. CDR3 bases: TGTGCCAGCAGTTACTCCCCAAGTGGGGGGATGGATGGCTACACCTTC.